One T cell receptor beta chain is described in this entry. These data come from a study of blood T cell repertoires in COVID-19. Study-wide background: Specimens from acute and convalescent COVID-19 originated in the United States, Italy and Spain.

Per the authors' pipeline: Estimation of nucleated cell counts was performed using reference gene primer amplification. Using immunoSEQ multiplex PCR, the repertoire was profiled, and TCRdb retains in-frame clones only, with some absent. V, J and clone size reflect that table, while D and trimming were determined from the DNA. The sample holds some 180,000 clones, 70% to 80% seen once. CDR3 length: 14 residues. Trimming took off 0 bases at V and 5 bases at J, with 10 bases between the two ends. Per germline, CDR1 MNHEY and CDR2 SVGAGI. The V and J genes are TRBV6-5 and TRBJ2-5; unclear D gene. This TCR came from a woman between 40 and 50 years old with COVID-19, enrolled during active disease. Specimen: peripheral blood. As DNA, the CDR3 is TGTGCCAGCAGTTACTCAGACTTGCCTGAGACCCAGTACTTC. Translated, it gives CASSYSDLPETQYF.